The clone carrying this T cell receptor (beta chain) was picked up one time. Antigen specificity is unknown. Its ends do not fully match the called genes, so a read error is possible. The sample is drawn from a study of blood T cells in healthy people across ages. Points from the study as a whole: Both higher diversity and more naive CD4+ cells marked long-lived donors when set against aged donors.

Germline CDR1 SGHKS, CDR2 YYEKEE (reference sequence). The CDR3 extends over 14 amino acids. Sample-barcoded 5' priming and a J-beta primer mix drove a second PCR of 7 to 11 cycles. TCRdb reprocessed the 5' RACE reads via MiXCR and lists one record per CDR3 protein. The sample includes about 1.6 million distinct CDR3 sequences, roughly 32% seen only once; the top ten take approximately 11%. The rearrangement links TRBV5-5 to TRBJ2-3; D remains unclear. Sequencing was performed on blood. The clonotype originates from a woman aged 25 to 45 in good health. The CDR3 region is CASSLDPGTDTQCF. The CDR3 nucleotides are TGTGCCAGCAGCTTGGATCCCGGCACAGATACGCAGTGTTTT.